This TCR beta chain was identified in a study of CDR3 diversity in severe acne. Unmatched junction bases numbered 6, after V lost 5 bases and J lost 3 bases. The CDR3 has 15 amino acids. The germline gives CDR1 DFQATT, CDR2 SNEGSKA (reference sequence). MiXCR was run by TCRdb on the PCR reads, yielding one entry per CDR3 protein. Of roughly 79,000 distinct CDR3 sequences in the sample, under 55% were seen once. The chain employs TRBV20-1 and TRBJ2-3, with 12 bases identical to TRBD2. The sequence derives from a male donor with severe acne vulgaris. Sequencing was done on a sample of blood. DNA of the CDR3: TGCAGTGCTCATGCTGGGACTAGCGGGACAGATACGCAGTATTTT. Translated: CSAHAGTSGTDTQYF.